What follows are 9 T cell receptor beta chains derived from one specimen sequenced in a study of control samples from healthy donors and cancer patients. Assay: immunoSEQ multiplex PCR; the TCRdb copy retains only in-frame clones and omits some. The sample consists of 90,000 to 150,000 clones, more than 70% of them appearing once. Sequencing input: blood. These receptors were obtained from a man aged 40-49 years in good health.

CDR3 sequence reads: CASSLAGTLTDTQYF. DNA for the CDR3: TGCGCCAGCAGCTTGGCCGGGACTCTTACAGATACGCAGTATTTT. The V call is TRBV5-1, the J call TRBJ2-3; tentative D call: TRBD2 (6 bases). V was pared by 0 bases and J by 3 bases, with 11 bases between. CDR3 length equals 15 residues. CDR1 and CDR2 (germline): SGHRS, YFSETQ.

Here the CDR3 reads CASRTLAGAGITDTQYF. In nucleotides, the CDR3 is TGTGCCAGCAGGACCTTAGCGGGGGCGGGAATCACAGATACGCAGTATTTT. The chain carries TRBV27 and TRBJ2-3; 9 bases align to TRBD2. CDR3 length: 17 residues. Germline values: CDR1 MNHEY, CDR2 SMNVEV (reference sequence). With V trimmed by 6 bases and J by 2 bases, 12 bases remained unmatched.

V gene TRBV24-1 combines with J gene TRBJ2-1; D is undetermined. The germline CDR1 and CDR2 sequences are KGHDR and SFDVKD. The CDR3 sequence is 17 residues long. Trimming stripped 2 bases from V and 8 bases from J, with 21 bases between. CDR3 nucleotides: TGTGCCACCAGTGATTCCCCATTGACGGGTCCGGTCGATGAGCAGTTCTTC. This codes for CATSDSPLTGPVDEQFF.

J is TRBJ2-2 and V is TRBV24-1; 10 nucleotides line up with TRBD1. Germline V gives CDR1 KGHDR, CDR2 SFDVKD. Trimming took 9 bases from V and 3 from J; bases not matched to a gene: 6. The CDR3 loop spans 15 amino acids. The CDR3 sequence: CATRGGTGDTGELFF. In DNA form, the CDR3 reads TGTGCCACCCGAGGCGGGACAGGGGACACCGGGGAGCTGTTTTTT.

CDR3 loop: CASSLRTSNYGYTF. CDR3 nucleotides: TGCGCCAGCAGCTTGCGGACGTCTAACTATGGCTACACCTTC. V usage is TRBV5-1 and J usage is TRBJ1-2; D ambiguous. V was pared by 1 base and J by 0 bases, with 7 bases between. Per germline, CDR1 SGHRS and CDR2 YFSETQ. CDR3 length: 14 residues.

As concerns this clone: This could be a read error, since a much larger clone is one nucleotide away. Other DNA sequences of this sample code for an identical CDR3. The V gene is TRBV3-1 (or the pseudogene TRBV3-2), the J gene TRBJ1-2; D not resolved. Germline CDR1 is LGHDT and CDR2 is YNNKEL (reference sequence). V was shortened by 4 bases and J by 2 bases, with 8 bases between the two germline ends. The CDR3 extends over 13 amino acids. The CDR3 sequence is CASSPDGNYGYTF. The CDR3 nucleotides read TGTGCCAGCAGCCCAGACGGGAACTATGGCTACACCTTC.

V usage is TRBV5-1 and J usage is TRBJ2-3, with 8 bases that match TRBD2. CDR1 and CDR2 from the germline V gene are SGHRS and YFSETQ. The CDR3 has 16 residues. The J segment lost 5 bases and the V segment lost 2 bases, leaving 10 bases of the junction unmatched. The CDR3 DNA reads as TGCGCCAGCAGCTTAAGTAGCGGGGCACGGAGAGATACGCAGTATTTT. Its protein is CASSLSSGARRDTQYF.

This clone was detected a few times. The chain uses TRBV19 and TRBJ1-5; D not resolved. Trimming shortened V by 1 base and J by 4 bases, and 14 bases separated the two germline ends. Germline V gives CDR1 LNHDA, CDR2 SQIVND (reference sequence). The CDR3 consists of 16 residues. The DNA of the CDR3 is TGTGCCAGTAGTATAGTTGGATCCCCGGCGAATCAGCCCCAGCATTTT. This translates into CASSIVGSPANQPQHF.

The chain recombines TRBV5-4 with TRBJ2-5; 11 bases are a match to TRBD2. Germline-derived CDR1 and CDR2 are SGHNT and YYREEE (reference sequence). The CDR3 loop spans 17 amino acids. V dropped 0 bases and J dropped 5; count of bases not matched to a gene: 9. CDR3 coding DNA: TGTGCCAGCAGCTTGGACCTAGCGGGGGGCCCGACGGAGACCCAGTACTTC. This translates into CASSLDLAGGPTETQYF.